The present T cell receptor beta chain was sequenced within a study of PD-1 blockade in classical Hodgkin lymphoma. Study overall: Patients were administered nivolumab (3 mg/kg intravenously) every 2 weeks. Notes on the study in general: Repertoire differences lack defined causes, possibly disease activity or prior therapy. Patients newly diagnosed and complete responders had comparable baseline diversity.

Profiling relied on immunoSEQ multiplex PCR, and the TCRdb table lists in-frame clones only, not all of them. Seen here are 50,000 to 75,000 clones, around 88% observed once, and the top ten hold approximately 13%. Concerning this clone: Its target is not known.

Brentuximab vedotin exposure varied, and every patient relapsed after autologous stem cell transplantation. J lost 7 bases, V lost 7 bases, and 4 bases had no gene match. The V gene's germline CDR1 is MNHEY and CDR2 SVGAGI. The CDR3 extends over 12 amino acids. V gene TRBV6-5 combines with J gene TRBJ1-5; 7 bases are shared with TRBD1. Sequenced material: peripheral blood mononuclear cells (PBMCs), taken at baseline. This receptor was identified in a human donor with classical Hodgkin lymphoma. CDR3 in amino acids: CASTTGQQPQHF. The CDR3 DNA reads TGTGCCAGCACGACAGGGCAACAGCCCCAGCATTTT.